This T cell receptor beta chain was profiled in a study of blood T cells in healthy people across ages. Looking at the study overall: Template switching picked up about one barcoded beta molecule for each two T cells.

Next came a second PCR, run for about 6 to 12 cycles, which used a sample-barcoded 5' primer along with a J-beta primer mix. There were at least 3 million CDR3-containing paired-end reads obtained from each sample. TCRdb reprocessed the 5' RACE reads with MiXCR, giving one entry per CDR3 protein. The data show some 790,000 distinct CDR3 sequences, with under 35% seen just once and 17% held by the top ten. This CDR3 is built from 14 residues. Trimming cost V 6 bases and J 1 base, with 9 bases left between them. This clonotype has more than one count but fewer than ten. The sequence derives from an elderly woman in good health. The chain joins TRBV12-3 or TRBV12-4 to TRBJ2-2; no clear D gene. Input material: blood. CDR3 sequence: CASSNTQNTGELFF. The CDR3 bases are TGTGCCAGCAGCAACACACAGAACACCGGGGAGCTGTTTTTT.